The entry below gives a single TCR beta chain sequence along with its context. The data are from a study of CD8 T cells in Susac syndrome. Trimming removed 7 bases from V and 4 bases from J, with 11 bases in between. The CDR3 is made up of 12 amino acids. The RNA, about 0.45 to 1 ug, was put through reverse transcription using random hexamers. An immunoSEQ multiplex PCR amplified TCR beta CDR3 over 54 Vbeta and 13 Jbeta. TCRdb used MiXCR to reprocess the immunoSEQ multiplex PCR reads, holding one entry per CDR3 protein. Among roughly 150,000 distinct CDR3 sequences listed, about 94% were seen once. The sequencing sample was made of CD8+ T cells from PBMCs. The J gene is TRBJ2-7, the V gene TRBV12-3 or TRBV12-4; D tentatively reads TRBD1 or TRBD2 (5 bases each). This clonotype was obtained from a human donor with multiple sclerosis. The CDR3 region is CASNVGTYEQYF. The CDR3 region has the DNA TGTGCCAGCAACGTCGGGACGTACGAGCAGTACTTC.